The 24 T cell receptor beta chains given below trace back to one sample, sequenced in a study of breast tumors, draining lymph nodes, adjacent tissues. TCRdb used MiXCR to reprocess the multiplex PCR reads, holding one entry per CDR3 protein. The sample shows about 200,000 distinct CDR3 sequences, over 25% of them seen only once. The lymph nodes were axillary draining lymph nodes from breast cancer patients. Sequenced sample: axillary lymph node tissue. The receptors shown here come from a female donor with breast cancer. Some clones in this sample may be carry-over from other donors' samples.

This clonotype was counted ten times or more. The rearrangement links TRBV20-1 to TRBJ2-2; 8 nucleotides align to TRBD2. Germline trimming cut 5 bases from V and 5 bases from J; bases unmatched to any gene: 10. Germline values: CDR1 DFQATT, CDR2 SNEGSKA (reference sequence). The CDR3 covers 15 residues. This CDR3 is CSAASGVAGTGELFF. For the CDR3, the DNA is TGCAGTGCTGCCTCTGGGGTAGCGGGGACCGGGGAGCTGTTTTTT.

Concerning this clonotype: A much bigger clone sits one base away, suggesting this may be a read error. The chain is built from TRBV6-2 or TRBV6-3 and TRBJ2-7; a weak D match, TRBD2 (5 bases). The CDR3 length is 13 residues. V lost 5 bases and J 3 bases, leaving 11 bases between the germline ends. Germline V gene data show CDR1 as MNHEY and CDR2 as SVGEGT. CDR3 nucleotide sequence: TGTGCCAGCAGTCACGTCCGGGACTACGAGCAGTACTTC. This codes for CASSHVRDYEQYF.

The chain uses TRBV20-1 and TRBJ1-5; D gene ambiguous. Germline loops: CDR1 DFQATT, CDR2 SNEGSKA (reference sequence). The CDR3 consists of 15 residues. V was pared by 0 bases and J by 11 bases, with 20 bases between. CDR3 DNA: TGCAGTGCTAGAGATGATCGTGGAATGGGAGAGACCCAGCATTTT. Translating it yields CSARDDRGMGETQHF.

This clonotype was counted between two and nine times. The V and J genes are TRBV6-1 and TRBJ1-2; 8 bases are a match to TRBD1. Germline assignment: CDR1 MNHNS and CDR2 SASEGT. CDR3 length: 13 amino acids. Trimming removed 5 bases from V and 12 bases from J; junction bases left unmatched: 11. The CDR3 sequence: CASSSFQGAGNTF. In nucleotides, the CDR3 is TGTGCCAGCAGTAGTTTTCAGGGGGCGGGCAACACCTTC.

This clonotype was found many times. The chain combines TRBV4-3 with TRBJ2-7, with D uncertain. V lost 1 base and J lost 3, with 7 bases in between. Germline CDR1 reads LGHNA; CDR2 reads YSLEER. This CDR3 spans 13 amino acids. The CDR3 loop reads CASSQADGYEQYF. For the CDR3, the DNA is TGCGCCAGCAGCCAAGCCGACGGCTACGAGCAGTACTTC.

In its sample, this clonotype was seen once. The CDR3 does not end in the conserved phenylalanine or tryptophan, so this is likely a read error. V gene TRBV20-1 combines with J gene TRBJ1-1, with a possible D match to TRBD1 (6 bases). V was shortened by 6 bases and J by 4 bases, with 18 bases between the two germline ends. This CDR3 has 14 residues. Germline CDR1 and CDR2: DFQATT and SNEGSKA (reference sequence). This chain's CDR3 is CSARYRGAGTEAFC. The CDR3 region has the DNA TGCAGTGCCCGTTATAGGGGGGCGGGCACTGAAGCTTTCTGT.

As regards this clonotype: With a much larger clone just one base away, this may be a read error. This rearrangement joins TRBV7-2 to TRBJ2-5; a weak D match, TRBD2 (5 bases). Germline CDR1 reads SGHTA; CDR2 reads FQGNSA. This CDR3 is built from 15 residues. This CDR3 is CASSLNGLLGETQHF. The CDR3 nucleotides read TGTGCCAGCAGCTTAAACGGTCTTCTCGGGGAGACCCAGCACTTC.

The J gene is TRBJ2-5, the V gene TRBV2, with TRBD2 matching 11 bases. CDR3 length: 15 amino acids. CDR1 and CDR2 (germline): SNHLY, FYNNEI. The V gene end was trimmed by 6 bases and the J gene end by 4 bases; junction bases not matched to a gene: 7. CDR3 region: CASRLTSGAGETQYF. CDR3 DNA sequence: TGTGCCAGCAGGTTGACTAGCGGGGCGGGAGAGACCCAGTACTTC.

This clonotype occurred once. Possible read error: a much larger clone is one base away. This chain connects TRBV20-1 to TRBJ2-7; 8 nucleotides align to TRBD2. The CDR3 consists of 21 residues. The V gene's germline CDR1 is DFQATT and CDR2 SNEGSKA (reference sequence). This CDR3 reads CGARDGPGGLFVAGSAGGQYF. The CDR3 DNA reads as TGCGGTGCTAGAGATGGCCCTGGGGGGCTTTTTGTAGCGGGATCTGCTGGGGGGCAGTACTTC.

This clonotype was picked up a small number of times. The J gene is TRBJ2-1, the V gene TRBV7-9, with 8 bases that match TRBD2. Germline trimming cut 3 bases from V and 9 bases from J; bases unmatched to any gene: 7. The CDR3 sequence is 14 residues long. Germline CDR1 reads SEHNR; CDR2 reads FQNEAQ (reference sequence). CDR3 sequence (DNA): TGTGCCAGCAGCTTCTCCAGCGGGGGAGGTGAGCAGTTCTTC. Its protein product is CASSFSSGGGEQFF.

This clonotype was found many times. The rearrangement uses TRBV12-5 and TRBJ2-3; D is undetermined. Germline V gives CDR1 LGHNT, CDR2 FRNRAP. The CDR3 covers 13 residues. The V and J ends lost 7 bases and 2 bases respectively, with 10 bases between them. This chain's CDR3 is CASALRITDTQYF. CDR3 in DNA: TGTGCTAGTGCACTCAGAATCACAGATACGCAGTATTTT.

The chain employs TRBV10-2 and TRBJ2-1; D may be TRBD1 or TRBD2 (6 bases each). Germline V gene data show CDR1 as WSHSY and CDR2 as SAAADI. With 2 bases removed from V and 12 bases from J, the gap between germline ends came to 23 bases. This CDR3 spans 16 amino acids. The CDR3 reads CASSEGGGNSKGGQFF. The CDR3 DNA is TGCGCCAGCAGTGAGGGGGGCGGGAACAGTAAAGGGGGGCAGTTCTTC.

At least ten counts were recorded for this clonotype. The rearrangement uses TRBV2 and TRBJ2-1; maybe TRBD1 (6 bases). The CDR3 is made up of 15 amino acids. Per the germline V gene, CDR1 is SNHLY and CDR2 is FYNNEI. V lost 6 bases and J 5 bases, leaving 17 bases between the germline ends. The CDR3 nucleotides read TGTGCCAGCAGAATCAAAGGTGGGGGCAACAATGAGCAGTTCTTC. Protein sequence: CASRIKGGGNNEQFF.

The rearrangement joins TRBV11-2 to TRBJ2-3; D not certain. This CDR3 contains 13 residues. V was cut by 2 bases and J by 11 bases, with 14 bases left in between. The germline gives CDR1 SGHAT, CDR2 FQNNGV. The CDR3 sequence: CASSLRVGDEQYF. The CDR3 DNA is TGTGCCAGCAGCTTAAGGGTTGGTGATGAGCAGTATTTT.

CDR3 DNA: TGTGCCACCAGCAGAGCAGGGCTGGAAAAACTGTTTTTT. Translation: CATSRAGLEKLFF. The chain employs TRBV15 and TRBJ1-4; possible D gene TRBD1, 5 bases. Deletions cut 1 base from V and 8 bases from J, with 8 bases between. Per the germline V gene, CDR1 is LNHNV and CDR2 is YYDKDF (reference sequence). This CDR3 is 13 amino acids long.

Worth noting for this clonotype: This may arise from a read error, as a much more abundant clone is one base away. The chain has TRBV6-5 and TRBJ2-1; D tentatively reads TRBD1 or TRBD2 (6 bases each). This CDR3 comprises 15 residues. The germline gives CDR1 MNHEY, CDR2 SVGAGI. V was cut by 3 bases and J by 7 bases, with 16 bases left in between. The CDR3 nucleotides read TGTGCCAGCAGTTATCCTAGCAGGAGGGGGAATGAGCAGTTCTTC. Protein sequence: CASSYPSRRGNEQFF.

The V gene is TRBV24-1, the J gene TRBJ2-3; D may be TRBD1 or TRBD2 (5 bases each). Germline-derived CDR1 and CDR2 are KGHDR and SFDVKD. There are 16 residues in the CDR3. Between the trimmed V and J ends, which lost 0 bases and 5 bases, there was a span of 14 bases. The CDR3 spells CATSDLQGAHRDTQYF. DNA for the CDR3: TGTGCCACCAGTGATTTGCAGGGAGCCCACCGAGATACGCAGTATTTT.

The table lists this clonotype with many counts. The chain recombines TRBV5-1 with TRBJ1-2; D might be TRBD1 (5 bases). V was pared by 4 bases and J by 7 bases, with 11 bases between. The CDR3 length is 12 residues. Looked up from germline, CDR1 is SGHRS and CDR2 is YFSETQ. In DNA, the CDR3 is TGCGCCAGCAGCCTGCAGGGTTCTGGCTACACCTTC. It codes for CASSLQGSGYTF.

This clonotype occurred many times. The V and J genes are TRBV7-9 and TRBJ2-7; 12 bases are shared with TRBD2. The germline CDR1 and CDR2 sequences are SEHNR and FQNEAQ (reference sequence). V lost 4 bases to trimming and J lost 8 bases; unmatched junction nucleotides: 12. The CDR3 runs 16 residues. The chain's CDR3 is CASSSGLAGTSAKQYF. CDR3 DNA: TGTGCCAGCAGCTCAGGACTAGCGGGAACGTCGGCGAAGCAGTACTTC.

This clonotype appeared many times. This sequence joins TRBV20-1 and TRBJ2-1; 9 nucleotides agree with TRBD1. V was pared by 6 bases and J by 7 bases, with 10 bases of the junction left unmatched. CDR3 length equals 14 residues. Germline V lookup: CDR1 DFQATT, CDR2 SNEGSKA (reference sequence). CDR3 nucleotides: TGCAGTGCCTATGGACAGGGGCTGTTGAATGAGCAGTTCTTC. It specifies CSAYGQGLLNEQFF.

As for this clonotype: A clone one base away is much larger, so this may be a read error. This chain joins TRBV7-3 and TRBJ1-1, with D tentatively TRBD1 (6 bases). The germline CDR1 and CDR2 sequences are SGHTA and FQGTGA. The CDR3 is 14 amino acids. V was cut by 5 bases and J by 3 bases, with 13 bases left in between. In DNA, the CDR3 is TGTGCCAGCAGCCTAGGGGGGGGGGACACTGAAGCTTTCTTT. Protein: CASSLGGGDTEAFF.

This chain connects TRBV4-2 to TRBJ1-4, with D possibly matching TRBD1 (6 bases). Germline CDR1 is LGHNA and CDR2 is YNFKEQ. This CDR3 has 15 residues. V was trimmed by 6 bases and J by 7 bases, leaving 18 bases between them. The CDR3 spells CASSRGAGAGEKLFF. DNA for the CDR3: TGTGCCAGCAGTCGAGGGGCAGGGGCTGGTGAAAAACTGTTTTTT.

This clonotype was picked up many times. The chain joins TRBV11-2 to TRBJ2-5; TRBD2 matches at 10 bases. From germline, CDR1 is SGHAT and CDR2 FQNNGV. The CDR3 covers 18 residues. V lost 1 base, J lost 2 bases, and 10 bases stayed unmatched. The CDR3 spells CASSLAVLAGEQQETQYF. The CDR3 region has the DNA TGTGCCAGCAGCTTAGCCGTCCTAGCGGGGGAACAGCAAGAGACCCAGTACTTC.

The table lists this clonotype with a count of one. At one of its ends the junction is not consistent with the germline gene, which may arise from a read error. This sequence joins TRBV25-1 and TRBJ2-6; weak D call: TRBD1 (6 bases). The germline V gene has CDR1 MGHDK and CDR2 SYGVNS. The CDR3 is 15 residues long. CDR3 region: CASSWQGPGGQGPAF. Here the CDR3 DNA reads TGTGCCAGCAGTTGGCAGGGCCCTGGGGGCCAAGGTCCTGCTTTC.